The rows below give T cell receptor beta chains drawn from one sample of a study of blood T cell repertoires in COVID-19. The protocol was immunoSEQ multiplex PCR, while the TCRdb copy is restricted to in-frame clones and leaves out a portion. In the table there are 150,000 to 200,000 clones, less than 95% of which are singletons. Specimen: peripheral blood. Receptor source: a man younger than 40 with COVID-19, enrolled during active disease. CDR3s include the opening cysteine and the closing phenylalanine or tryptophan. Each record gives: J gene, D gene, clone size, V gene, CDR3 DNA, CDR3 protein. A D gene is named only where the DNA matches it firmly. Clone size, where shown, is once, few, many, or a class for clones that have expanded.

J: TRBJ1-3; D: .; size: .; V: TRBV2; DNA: TGTGCCAGCAGTGAAGTGAGGGTCCCTGGAAACACCATATATTTT; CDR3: CASSEVRVPGNTIYF
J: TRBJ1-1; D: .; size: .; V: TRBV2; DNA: TGTGCCAGCAGTGAAGGTTGGGGGGGGAACACTGAAGCTTTCTTT; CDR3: CASSEGWGGNTEAFF
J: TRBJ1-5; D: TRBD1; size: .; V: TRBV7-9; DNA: TGTGCCAGCAGCCCACAGGGGAATCAGCCCCAGCATTTT; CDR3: CASSPQGNQPQHF
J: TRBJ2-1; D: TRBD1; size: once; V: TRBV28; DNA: TGTGCCAGCGATTTCCCAAGACAGGGGGCCCTATGGGGTGAGCAGTTCTTC; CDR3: CASDFPRQGALWGEQFF
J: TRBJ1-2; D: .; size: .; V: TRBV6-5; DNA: TGTGCCAGCAGGGAGGGAATCTATGGCTACACCTTC; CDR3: CASREGIYGYTF
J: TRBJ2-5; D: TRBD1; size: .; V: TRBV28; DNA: TGTGCCAGCATCCCGGGACAGGGGGTTACCCAGTACTTC; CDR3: CASIPGQGVTQYF
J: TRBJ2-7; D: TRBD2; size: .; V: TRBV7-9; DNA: TGTGCCAGCAGCTTGGGGGAGGGGAGGGAGCAGTACTTC; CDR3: CASSLGEGREQYF
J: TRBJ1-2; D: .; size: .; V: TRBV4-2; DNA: TGTGCCAGCAGCCAAGGTTTGTCCCGAGGGAACTATGGCTACACCTTC; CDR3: CASSQGLSRGNYGYTF
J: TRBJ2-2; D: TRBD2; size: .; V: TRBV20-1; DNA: TGCAGTGCTAGTTCTAGCGGGGGGGCCCATACCGGGGAGCTGTTTTTT; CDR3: CSASSSGGAHTGELFF
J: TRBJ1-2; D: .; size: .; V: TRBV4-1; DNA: TGCGCCAGCAGCCAAGAGGAGGAAGGGCTCTATGGCTACACCTTC; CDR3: CASSQEEEGLYGYTF
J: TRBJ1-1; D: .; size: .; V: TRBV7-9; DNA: TGTGCCAGCAGCTTAGAGATCAGGGGTTGGGACACTGAAGCTTTCTTT; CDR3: CASSLEIRGWDTEAFF
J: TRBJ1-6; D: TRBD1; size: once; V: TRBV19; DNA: TGTGCCAGTAGTACCCACGGGACAGGGAATAATTCACCCCTCCACTTT; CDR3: CASSTHGTGNNSPLHF
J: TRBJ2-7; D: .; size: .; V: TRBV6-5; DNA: TGTGCCAGCAGGTCCGGGGTCTCCTACGAGCAGTACTTC; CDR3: CASRSGVSYEQYF
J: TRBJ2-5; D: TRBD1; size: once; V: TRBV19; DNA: TGTGCCAGTAGACCCCCCCCCGGCAGGGGGCAAGAGACCCAGTACTTC; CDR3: CASRPPPGRGQETQYF
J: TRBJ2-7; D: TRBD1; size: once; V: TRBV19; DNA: TGTGCCAGTAGTACATCGGGGACAGATGACGAGCAGTACTTC; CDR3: CASSTSGTDDEQYF
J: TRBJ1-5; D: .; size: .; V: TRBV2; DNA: TGTGCCAGCGTCAGGGATAGCAATCAGCCCCAGCATTTT; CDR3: CASVRDSNQPQHF
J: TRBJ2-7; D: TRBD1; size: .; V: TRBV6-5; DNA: TGTGCCAGCAGTCGACAGGGGCGAATATCCTACGAGCAGTACTTC; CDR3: CASSRQGRISYEQYF
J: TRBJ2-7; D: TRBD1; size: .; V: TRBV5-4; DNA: TGTGCCAGCAGCTCCTCCGGACAGGGGGGCGAGCAGTACTTC; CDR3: CASSSSGQGGEQYF
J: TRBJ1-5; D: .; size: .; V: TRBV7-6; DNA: TGTGCCAGCAGCTTAGGTCCCTCTCGGTATAGCAATCAGCCCCAGCATTTT; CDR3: CASSLGPSRYSNQPQHF
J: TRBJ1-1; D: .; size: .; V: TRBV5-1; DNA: TGCGCCAGCAGCACAGGGATCGGATCGAACACTGAAGCTTTCTTT; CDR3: CASSTGIGSNTEAFF
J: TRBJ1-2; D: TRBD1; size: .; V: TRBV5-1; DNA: TGCGCCAGCAGCAGCACAGGGGGTTGGGGTGGCTACACCTTC; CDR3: CASSSTGGWGGYTF
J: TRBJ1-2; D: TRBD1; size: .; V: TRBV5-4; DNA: TGTGCCAGCAGCTTTTCCTGGACAGGGCAGGTTGGAGGCTACACCTTC; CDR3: CASSFSWTGQVGGYTF
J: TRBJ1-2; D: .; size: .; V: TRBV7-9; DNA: TGTGCCAGCAGCTTAGCGCTAGCGGCAGCTAGCTTC; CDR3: CASSLALAAASF
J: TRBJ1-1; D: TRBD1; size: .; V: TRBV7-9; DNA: TGTGCCAGCAGCCTTGGGGACAGGGTGAACACTGAAGCTTTCTTT; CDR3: CASSLGDRVNTEAFF
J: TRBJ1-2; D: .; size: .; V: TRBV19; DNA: TGTGCCAGTACCGCAACGGTCTTAGCTAACTATGGCTACACCTTC; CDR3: CASTATVLANYGYTF
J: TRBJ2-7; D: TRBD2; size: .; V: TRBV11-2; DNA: TGTGCCAGCAGCCTTTTCTTAGCGGGGCCGTCCTACGAGCAGTACTTC; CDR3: CASSLFLAGPSYEQYF
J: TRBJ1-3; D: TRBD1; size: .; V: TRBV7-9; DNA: TGTGCCAGCAGCGCAAAAGAACAGGGGAGTGGAAACACCATATATTTT; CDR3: CASSAKEQGSGNTIYF
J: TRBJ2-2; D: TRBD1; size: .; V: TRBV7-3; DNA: TGTGCCAGCAGCCCCGGGACAGCGAACACCGGGGAGCTGTTTTTT; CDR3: CASSPGTANTGELFF
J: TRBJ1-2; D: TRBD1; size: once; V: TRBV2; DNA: TGTGCCAGCATCCGGGGACAGGGGGCCGGGGGCTACACCTTC; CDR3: CASIRGQGAGGYTF